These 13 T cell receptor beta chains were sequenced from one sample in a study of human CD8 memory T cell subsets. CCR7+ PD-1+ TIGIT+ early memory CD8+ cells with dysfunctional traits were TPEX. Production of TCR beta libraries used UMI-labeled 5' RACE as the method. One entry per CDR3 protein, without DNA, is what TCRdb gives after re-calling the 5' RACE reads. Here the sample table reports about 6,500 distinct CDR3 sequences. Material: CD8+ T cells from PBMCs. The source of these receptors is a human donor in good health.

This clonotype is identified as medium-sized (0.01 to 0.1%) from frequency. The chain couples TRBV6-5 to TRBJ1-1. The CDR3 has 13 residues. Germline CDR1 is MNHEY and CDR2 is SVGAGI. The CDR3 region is CASSYSGYTEAFF.

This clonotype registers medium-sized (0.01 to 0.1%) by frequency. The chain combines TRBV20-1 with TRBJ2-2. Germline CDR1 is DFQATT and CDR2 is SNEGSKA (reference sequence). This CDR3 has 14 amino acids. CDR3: CSAVDRYNTGELFF.

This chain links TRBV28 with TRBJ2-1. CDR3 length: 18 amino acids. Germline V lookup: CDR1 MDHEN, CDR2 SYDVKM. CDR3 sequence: CASSFRPLKQRLWNEQFF.

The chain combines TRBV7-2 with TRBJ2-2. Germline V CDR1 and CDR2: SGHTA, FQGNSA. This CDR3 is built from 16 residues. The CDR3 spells CASSLVRFSNTGELFF.

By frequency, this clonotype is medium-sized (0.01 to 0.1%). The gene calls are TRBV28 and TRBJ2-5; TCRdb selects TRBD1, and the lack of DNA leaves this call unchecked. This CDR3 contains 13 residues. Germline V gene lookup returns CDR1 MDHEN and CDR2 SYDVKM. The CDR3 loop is CASSHRGQETQYF.

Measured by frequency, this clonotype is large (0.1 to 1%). CDR3 in amino acids: CASSEGLAGYEQYF. The V gene is TRBV7-9, the J gene TRBJ2-7; TCRdb's assignment of TRBD2 cannot be checked, as there is no DNA. Germline V lookup: CDR1 SEHNR, CDR2 FQNEAQ (reference sequence). The CDR3 is made up of 14 amino acids. Complete variable domain (other parts from reference TRBV7-9 and TRBJ2-7): DTGVSQNPRHKITKRGQNVTFRCDPISEHNRLYWYRQTLGQGPEFLTYFQNEAQLEKSRLLSDRFSAERPKGSFSTLEIQRTEQGDSAMYLCASSEGLAGYEQYFGPGTRLTVT.

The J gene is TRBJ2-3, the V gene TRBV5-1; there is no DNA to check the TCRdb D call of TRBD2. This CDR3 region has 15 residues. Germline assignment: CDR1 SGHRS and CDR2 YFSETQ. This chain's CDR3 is CASSLREEGTDTQYF.

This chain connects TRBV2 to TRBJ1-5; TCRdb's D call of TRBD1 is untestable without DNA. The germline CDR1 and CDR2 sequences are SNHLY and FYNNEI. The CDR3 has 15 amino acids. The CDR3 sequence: CASRGTGADNQPQHF.

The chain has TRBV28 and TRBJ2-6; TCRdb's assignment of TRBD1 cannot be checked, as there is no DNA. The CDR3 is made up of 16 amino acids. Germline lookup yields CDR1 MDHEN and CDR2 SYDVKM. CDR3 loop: CASSTDSSSGANVLTF. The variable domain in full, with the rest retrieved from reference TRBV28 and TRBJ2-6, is DVKVTQSSRYLVKRTGEKVFLECVQDMDHENMFWYRQDPGLGLRLIYFSYDVKMKEKGDIPEGYSVSREKKERFSLILESASTNQTSMYLCASSTDSSSGANVLTFGAGSRLTVL.

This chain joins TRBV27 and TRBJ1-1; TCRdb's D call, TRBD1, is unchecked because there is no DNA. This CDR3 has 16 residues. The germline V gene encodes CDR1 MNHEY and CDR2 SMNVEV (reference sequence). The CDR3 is CASSLEGTGLYTEAFF.

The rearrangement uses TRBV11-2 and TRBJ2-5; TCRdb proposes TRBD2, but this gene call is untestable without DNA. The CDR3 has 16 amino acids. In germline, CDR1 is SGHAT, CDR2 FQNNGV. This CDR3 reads CASSFYSSVEQETQYF.

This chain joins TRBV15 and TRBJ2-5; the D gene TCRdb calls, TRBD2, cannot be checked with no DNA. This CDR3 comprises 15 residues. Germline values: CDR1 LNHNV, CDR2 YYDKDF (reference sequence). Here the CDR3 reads CATSRGAAGGETQYF.

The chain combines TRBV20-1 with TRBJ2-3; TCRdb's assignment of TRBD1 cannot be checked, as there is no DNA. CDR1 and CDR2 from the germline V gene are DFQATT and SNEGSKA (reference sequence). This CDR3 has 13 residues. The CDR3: CSAPGGGADTQYF.